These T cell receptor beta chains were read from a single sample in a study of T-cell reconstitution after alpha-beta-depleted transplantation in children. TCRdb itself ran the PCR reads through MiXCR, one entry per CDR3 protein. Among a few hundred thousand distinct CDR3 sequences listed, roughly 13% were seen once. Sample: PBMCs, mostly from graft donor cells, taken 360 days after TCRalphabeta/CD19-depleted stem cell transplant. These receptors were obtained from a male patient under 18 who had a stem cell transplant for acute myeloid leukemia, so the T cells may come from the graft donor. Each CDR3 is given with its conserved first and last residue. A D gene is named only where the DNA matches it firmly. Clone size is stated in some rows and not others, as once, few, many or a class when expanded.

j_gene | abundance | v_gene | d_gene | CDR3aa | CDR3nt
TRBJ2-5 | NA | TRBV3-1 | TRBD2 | CASNRGLAGGIAETQYF | TGTGCCAGCAACCGGGGACTAGCGGGAGGTATTGCAGAGACCCAGTACTTC
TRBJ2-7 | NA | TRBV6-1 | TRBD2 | CASRMASGTHEQYF | TGTGCCAGCCGCATGGCTAGCGGGACCCACGAGCAGTACTTC
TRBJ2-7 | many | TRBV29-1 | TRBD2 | CSYCQGAGSGYEQYF | TGCAGCTATTGCCAGGGAGCGGGATCAGGCTACGAGCAGTACTTC
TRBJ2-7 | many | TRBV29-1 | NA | CSVEREGYYEQYF | TGCAGCGTTGAAAGGGAAGGGTACTACGAGCAGTACTTC
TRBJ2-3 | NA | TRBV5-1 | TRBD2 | CASSFDPREGVRDTQYF | TGCGCCAGCAGCTTTGACCCGCGGGAGGGAGTGCGAGATACGCAGTATTTT
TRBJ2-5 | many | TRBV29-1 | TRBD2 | CSVEAGTSGRAPQETQYF | TGCAGCGTTGAAGCCGGGACTAGCGGGAGGGCCCCCCAAGAGACCCAGTACTTC
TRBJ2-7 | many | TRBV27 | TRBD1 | CASSQWTGTSYEQYF | TGTGCCAGCAGTCAATGGACAGGGACCTCCTACGAGCAGTACTTC
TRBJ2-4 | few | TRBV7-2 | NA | CASSNRGQPIAKNIQYF | TGTGCCAGCAGCAACAGAGGACAGCCAATAGCCAAAAACATTCAGTACTTC
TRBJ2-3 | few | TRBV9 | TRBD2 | CASSSSLKRERTADTQYF | TGTGCCAGCAGCTCGAGCCTAAAGCGGGAGCGGACCGCAGATACGCAGTATTTT
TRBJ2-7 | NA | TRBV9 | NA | CASSTGGSPSSYEQYF | TGTGCCAGCAGCACGGGCGGAAGTCCTAGCTCCTACGAGCAGTACTTC
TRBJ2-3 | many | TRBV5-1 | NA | CASSNTGSPHTDTQYF | TGCGCCAGCAGCAACACAGGATCCCCACACACAGATACGCAGTATTTT
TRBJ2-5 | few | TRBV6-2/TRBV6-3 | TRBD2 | CASARGGKEETQYF | TGTGCCAGCGCACGGGGGGGAAAGGAAGAGACCCAGTACTTC
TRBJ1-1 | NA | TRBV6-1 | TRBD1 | CASRPDRGTEAFF | TGTGCCAGCAGGCCCGACAGGGGCACTGAAGCTTTCTTT
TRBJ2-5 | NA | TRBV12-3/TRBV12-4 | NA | CAIADGGETQYF | TGTGCCATCGCGGACGGAGGGGAGACCCAGTACTTC
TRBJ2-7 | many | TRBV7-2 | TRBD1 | CASSLGTGRIYEQYF | TGTGCCAGCAGCCTTGGGACAGGGCGGATCTACGAGCAGTACTTC
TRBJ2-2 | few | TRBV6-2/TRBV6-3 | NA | CASSLGSIGAGELFF | TGTGCCAGCAGCCTCGGCAGCATCGGGGCCGGGGAGCTGTTTTTT
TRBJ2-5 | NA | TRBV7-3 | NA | CASSSFRLLETQYF | TGTGCCAGCAGCTCCTTCAGGCTTCTGGAGACCCAGTACTTC
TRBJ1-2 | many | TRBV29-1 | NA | CSVEGDYGYTF | TGCAGCGTTGAAGGGGACTATGGCTACACCTTC
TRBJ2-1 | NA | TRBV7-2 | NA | CASSSFREHEQFF | TGTGCCAGCAGCTCGTTCCGGGAACATGAGCAGTTCTTC
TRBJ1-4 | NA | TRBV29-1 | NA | CSVNRIPQSNEKLFF | TGCAGCGTTAATCGAATTCCCCAGAGTAATGAAAAACTGTTTTTT
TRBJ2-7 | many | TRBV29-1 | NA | CSVKLTGTFLEQYF | TGCAGCGTTAAATTGACCGGGACATTCCTCGAGCAGTACTTC
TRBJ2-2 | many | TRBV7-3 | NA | CASSLVARLGVDTGELFF | TGTGCCAGCAGCTTAGTTGCAAGGCTAGGTGTGGACACCGGGGAGCTGTTTTTT
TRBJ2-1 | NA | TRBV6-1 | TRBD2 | CASSGGTSGKEFF | TGTGCCAGCAGTGGGGGGACTAGCGGGAAGGAGTTCTTC
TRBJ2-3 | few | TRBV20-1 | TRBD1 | CSAPAQGTEDRPDTQYF | TGCAGTGCACCCGCCCAAGGGACCGAGGACAGGCCAGATACGCAGTATTTT
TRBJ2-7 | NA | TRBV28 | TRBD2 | CASTKLAGDSYEQYF | TGTGCCAGCACCAAACTAGCGGGAGACTCCTACGAGCAGTACTTC
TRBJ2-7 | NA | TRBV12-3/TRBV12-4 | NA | CASSLAPGRPRWQYF | TGTGCCAGCAGTTTAGCGCCGGGACGGCCGAGGTGGCAGTACTTC
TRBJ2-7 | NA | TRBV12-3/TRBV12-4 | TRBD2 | CASSLGLYSGMRNEQYF | TGTGCCAGCAGTTTGGGCCTCTATAGCGGGATGAGGAACGAGCAGTACTTC
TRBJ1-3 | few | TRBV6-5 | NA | CASSRVWGFGNTIYF | TGTGCCAGCAGTCGGGTTTGGGGGTTCGGAAACACCATATATTTT
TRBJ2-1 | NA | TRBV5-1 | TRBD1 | CASSGFPGQRGSEQFF | TGCGCCAGCAGCGGGTTCCCGGGACAGAGGGGGAGTGAGCAGTTCTTC
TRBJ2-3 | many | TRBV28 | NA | CASNIQGGTDTQYF | TGTGCCAGCAACATCCAGGGGGGGACAGATACGCAGTATTTT
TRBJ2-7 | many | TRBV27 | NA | CASSLLGQGSYEQYF | TGTGCCAGCAGTTTATTAGGTCAAGGGTCATACGAGCAGTACTTC
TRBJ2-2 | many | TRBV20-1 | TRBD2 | CSARNGLAGPPLGGELFF | TGCAGTGCTAGGAACGGACTAGCGGGTCCCCCCTTGGGGGGGGAGCTGTTTTTT
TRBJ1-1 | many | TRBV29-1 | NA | CSVQTPSRGTEAFF | TGCAGCGTTCAGACGCCTAGCAGGGGCACTGAAGCTTTCTTT
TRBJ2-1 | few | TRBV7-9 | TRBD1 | CASSTTGAAFNEQFF | TGTGCCAGCAGCACGACAGGGGCCGCCTTCAATGAGCAGTTCTTC
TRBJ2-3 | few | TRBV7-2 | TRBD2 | CASSLARGSADTQYF | TGTGCCAGCAGCTTAGCGCGGGGGAGCGCAGATACGCAGTATTTT
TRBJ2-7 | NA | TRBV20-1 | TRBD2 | CSARLAGKWYEQYF | TGCAGTGCTAGACTAGCGGGAAAATGGTACGAGCAGTACTTC
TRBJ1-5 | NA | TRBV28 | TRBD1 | CASRGVAGGFSNQPQHF | TGTGCCAGCAGAGGCGTGGCAGGGGGCTTTAGCAATCAGCCCCAGCATTTT
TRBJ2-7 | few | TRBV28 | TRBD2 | CASSAGGSAYEQYF | TGTGCCAGCAGTGCGGGAGGTAGCGCCTACGAGCAGTACTTC
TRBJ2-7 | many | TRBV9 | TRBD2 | CASRTANLAGGPEQYF | TGTGCCAGCAGGACAGCTAATCTAGCGGGAGGGCCGGAGCAGTACTTC
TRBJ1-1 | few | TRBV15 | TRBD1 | CATSRGQGEAFF | TGTGCCACCAGCAGAGGACAGGGCGAAGCTTTCTTT
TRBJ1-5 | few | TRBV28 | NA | CASSFTSLLNQPQHF | TGTGCCAGCAGTTTTACCTCCTTACTTAATCAGCCCCAGCATTTT
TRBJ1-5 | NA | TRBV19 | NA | CASRRVYSNQPQHF | TGTGCCAGTAGACGTGTTTATAGCAATCAGCCCCAGCATTTT
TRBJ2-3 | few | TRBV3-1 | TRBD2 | CASSRSGRAVDTQYF | TGTGCCAGCAGCCGGAGCGGGAGGGCGGTAGATACGCAGTATTTT
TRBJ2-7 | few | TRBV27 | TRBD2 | CASRPGGLAYEQYF | TGTGCCAGCAGGCCGGGGGGACTCGCCTACGAGCAGTACTTC
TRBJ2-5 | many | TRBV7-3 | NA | CASSRDLQETQYF | TGTGCCAGCAGTCGGGACTTACAAGAGACCCAGTACTTC
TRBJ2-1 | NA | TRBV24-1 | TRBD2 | CATSDGASGGYNEQFF | TGTGCCACCAGTGATGGGGCTAGCGGGGGATACAATGAGCAGTTCTTC
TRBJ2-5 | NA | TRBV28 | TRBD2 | CASSLAGGPTGETQYF | TGTGCCAGCAGTTTGGCGGGAGGGCCTACAGGAGAGACCCAGTACTTC
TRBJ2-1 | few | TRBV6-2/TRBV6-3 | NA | CASSPPGLQLVPPPNEQFF | TGTGCCAGCAGCCCCCCGGGACTTCAATTGGTCCCGCCACCCAATGAGCAGTTCTTC
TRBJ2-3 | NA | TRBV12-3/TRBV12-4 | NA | CASTYWGTDTQYF | TGTGCCAGCACTTACTGGGGCACAGATACGCAGTATTTT
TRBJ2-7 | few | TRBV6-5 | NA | CASTGDGEQYF | TGTGCCAGTACGGGAGATGGTGAGCAGTACTTC
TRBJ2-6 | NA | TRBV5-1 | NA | CASSRSPQDPSGANVLTF | TGCGCCAGCAGTCGTTCCCCTCAGGACCCCTCTGGGGCCAACGTCCTGACTTTC
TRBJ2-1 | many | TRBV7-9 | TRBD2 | CASSLVVGLANVNEQFF | TGTGCCAGCAGCTTAGTCGTGGGACTAGCGAATGTTAATGAGCAGTTCTTC
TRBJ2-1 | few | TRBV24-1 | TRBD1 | CATEGTGSYNEQFF | TGTGCCACCGAAGGGACAGGGTCCTACAATGAGCAGTTCTTC
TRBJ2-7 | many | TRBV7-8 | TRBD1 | CASSTRDSSYEQYF | TGTGCCAGCAGCACCCGGGACAGCTCCTACGAGCAGTACTTC
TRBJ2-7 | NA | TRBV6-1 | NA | CASSDLPPSVYSYEQYF | TGTGCCAGCAGTGACCTTCCTCCTAGCGTCTACTCCTACGAGCAGTACTTC
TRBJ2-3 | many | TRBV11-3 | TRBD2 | CASSFRVYGLAGEDTQYF | TGTGCCAGCAGCTTTCGGGTCTACGGCCTAGCGGGAGAAGATACGCAGTATTTT
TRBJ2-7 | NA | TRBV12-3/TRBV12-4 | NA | CASSLIRSGVKQYF | TGTGCCAGCAGTTTAATTAGGTCAGGGGTTAAGCAGTACTTC
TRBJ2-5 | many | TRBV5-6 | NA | CASSPPTGLETQYF | TGTGCCAGCAGTCCACCCACAGGGCTGGAGACCCAGTACTTC
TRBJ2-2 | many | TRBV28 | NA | CASSLDARDTGELFF | TGTGCCAGCAGTTTAGATGCCAGGGATACCGGGGAGCTGTTTTTT